What follows are 30 T cell receptor beta chains derived from one specimen sequenced in a study of T cells in Graves' hyperthyroidism and ophthalmopathy. Amplification of TCR beta CDR3 regions used RNA as the template. HTBI primers drove first-round RT-PCR of the TCR CDR3. TCRdb fed the multiplex PCR reads into MiXCR, producing one record per CDR3 protein. The sample yields a few hundred thousand distinct CDR3 sequences, about a sixth seen once. The sequenced sample consisted of blood. These receptors all come from a middle-aged woman with Graves' ophthalmopathy.

This clonotype appeared many times. This rearrangement joins TRBV20-1 to TRBJ2-5, with 14 nucleotides matching TRBD2. V trimming: 6 bases; J trimming: 4 bases; junction bases outside the gene matches: 7. Germline lookup yields CDR1 DFQATT and CDR2 SNEGSKA (reference sequence). CDR3 length equals 15 residues. CDR3 sequence: CSAPTSGRALETQYF. CDR3 nucleotide sequence: TGCAGTGCCCCGACTAGCGGGAGGGCCTTAGAGACCCAGTACTTC.

This clonotype showed up many times. This chain joins TRBV28 and TRBJ1-1, with TRBD1 matching 8 bases. V lost 8 bases and J lost 5; bases outside the gene matches: 4. The CDR3 has 12 residues. Looked up from germline, CDR1 is MDHEN and CDR2 is SYDVKM. In DNA form, the CDR3 reads TGTGCCAGCGGGACAGGAGGGACTGAAGCTTTCTTT. Protein product: CASGTGGTEAFF.

This clonotype showed up many times. The chain links TRBV27 to TRBJ1-1; D is possibly TRBD1 (6 bases). The V and J ends lost 4 bases and 1 base respectively, with 10 bases between them. Germline CDR1 and CDR2: MNHEY and SMNVEV (reference sequence). The CDR3 is 14 residues long. As DNA, the CDR3 is TGTGCCAGCAGTTCCAACAGGGCGAACACTGAAGCTTTCTTT. It codes for CASSSNRANTEAFF.

The chain joins TRBV7-6 to TRBJ2-2; D ambiguous. The V gene's germline CDR1 is SGHVS and CDR2 FNYEAQ. V was pared by 7 bases and J by 4 bases, with 10 bases between. This CDR3 is built from 13 residues. The chain's CDR3 is CASKPWGTGELFF. The CDR3 DNA is TGTGCCAGCAAGCCTTGGGGCACCGGGGAGCTGTTTTTT.

The rearrangement joins TRBV28 to TRBJ2-7, with D uncertain. The CDR3 is 13 amino acids. Trimming shortened V by 7 bases and J by 6 bases, and 16 bases separated the two germline ends. Germline CDR1 reads MDHEN; CDR2 reads SYDVKM. The CDR3 DNA reads as TGTGCCAGCACCCTTAGCCCGGCCGGCGAGCAGTACTTC. Translation: CASTLSPAGEQYF.

The chain is built from TRBV27 and TRBJ2-1; 8 bases map to TRBD1. Germline lookup yields CDR1 MNHEY and CDR2 SMNVEV (reference sequence). V was pared by 6 bases and J by 5 bases, with 12 bases of the junction left unmatched. The CDR3 spans 16 residues. In nucleotides, the CDR3 is TGTGCCAGCAGCCAAGTTTCAGGGGGCAGAAACAATGAGCAGTTCTTC. It is translated as CASSQVSGGRNNEQFF.

This chain uses TRBV10-3 with TRBJ2-3; 13 bases align to TRBD2. The junction had 2 bases not matched to a gene; V was cut back by 6 bases and J by 2 bases. The length of the CDR3 is 15 residues. In germline, CDR1 is ENHRY, CDR2 SYGVKD. CDR3 protein: CAISGTSGNTDTQYF. CDR3 DNA: TGTGCCATCAGCGGGACTAGCGGGAACACAGATACGCAGTATTTT.

As for this clonotype: A much larger clone is a single base away; this may be a read error. V is TRBV7-9 and J is TRBJ2-7, with unresolved D. The V gene's germline CDR1 is SEHNR and CDR2 FQNEAQ (reference sequence). This CDR3 region has 16 residues. V was cut by 5 bases and J by 0 bases, with 17 bases left in between. CDR3 DNA: TGTGCCAGCAGCCACGGGCATCGACAATACTCCTACGAGCAGTACTTC. This translates into CASSHGHRQYSYEQYF.

At least ten counts were recorded for this clonotype. The V and J genes are TRBV2 and TRBJ2-4, with 9 positions matching TRBD1. CDR1 is SNHLY, CDR2 FYNNEI, per germline. This CDR3 is built from 17 residues. V gave up 8 bases and J gave up 2 bases; unmatched junction bases: 13. The CDR3 loop is CASYRERQGVTKNIQYF. The CDR3 bases are TGTGCCAGCTACAGGGAGCGACAGGGGGTGACCAAAAACATTCAGTACTTC.

This clonotype was recorded many times. The chain joins TRBV18 to TRBJ2-7; TRBD1 might be the D (6 bases). Germline V gives CDR1 KGHSH, CDR2 LQKENI. This CDR3 spans 16 amino acids. V was cut by 0 bases and J by 0 bases, with 12 bases left in between. CDR3 sequence: CASSPPGQYRSYEQYF. The DNA of the CDR3 is TGTGCCAGCTCACCACCAGGACAGTATCGCTCCTACGAGCAGTACTTC.

This clonotype was detected many times. The chain has TRBV12-3 or TRBV12-4 and TRBJ2-6, with no clear D. Trimming removed 6 bases from V and 4 bases from J, with 4 bases in between. The CDR3 has 12 residues. CDR3 bases: TGTGCCAGCAGACCCGGGGCCAACGTCCTGACTTTC. The encoded protein is CASRPGANVLTF.

The chain recombines TRBV29-1 with TRBJ1-2; perhaps TRBD1 as D (5 bases). The CDR3 has 11 residues. Germline values: CDR1 SQVTM, CDR2 ANQGSEA. V was trimmed by 4 bases and J by 4 bases, leaving 7 bases between them. The CDR3 loop reads CSVGQTYGYTF. DNA for the CDR3: TGCAGCGTTGGACAGACCTATGGCTACACCTTC. The variable domain in full, completed from reference TRBV29-1 and TRBJ1-2, reads SAVISQKPSRDICQRGTSLTIQCQVDSQVTMMFWYRQQPGQSLTLIATANQGSEATYESGFVIDKFPISRPNLTFSTLTVSNMSPEDSSIYLCSVGQTYGYTFGSGTRLTVV.

The rearrangement uses TRBV5-1 and TRBJ1-4, with 11 bases that match TRBD1. V was clipped by 4 bases and J by 8 bases; unmatched bases: 4. This CDR3 region has 14 residues. Looked up from germline, CDR1 is SGHRS and CDR2 is YFSETQ. DNA for the CDR3: TGCGCCAGCAGCCTAGGACAGGGGGCGGAAAAACTGTTTTTT. Amino acid sequence: CASSLGQGAEKLFF.

The sample holds many counts of this clonotype. The rearrangement joins TRBV6-1 to TRBJ1-5; D is undetermined. Germline CDR1 MNHNS, CDR2 SASEGT. This CDR3 is built from 15 residues. The V and J ends lost 6 bases and 0 bases respectively, with 12 bases between them. CDR3 sequence reads: CASRVLDHSNQPQHF. CDR3 DNA: TGTGCCAGCAGAGTGCTTGATCATAGCAATCAGCCCCAGCATTTT.

This clonotype has at least ten counts. The CDR3 loop is CAISSGQGAYEQYF. In DNA form, the CDR3 reads TGTGCCATCTCCTCGGGACAGGGGGCTTACGAGCAGTACTTC. This sequence joins TRBV10-3 and TRBJ2-7, with TRBD1 matching over 12 bases. CDR1 is ENHRY and CDR2 is SYGVKD in the germline V gene. This CDR3 is 14 amino acids long. The trim removed 8 bases at V and 4 bases at J, leaving 6 bases unmatched.

The chain combines TRBV9 with TRBJ2-2, with TRBD2 matching 8 bases. Per the germline V gene, CDR1 is SGDLS and CDR2 is YYNGEE. This CDR3 is built from 16 residues. The V and J ends lost 0 bases and 3 bases, in that order; junction bases with no gene match: 4. The CDR3 DNA reads TGTGCCAGCAGCGTAGGCAGCGGGGGCTACACCGGGGAGCTGTTTTTT. Amino acids: CASSVGSGGYTGELFF.

This clonotype was observed at least ten times. The chain is built from TRBV28 and TRBJ2-5; D gene uncertain. The CDR3 extends over 11 amino acids. V shed 8 bases and J shed 7 bases, with 11 bases lying between them. The germline CDR1 and CDR2 sequences are MDHEN and SYDVKM. CDR3 sequence: CASSYGPTQYF. CDR3 coding DNA: TGTGCCAGCTCCTACGGGCCGACCCAGTACTTC.

This clonotype was detected many times. The chain couples TRBV2 to TRBJ1-5, with TRBD1 identical over 7 bases. V dropped 4 bases and J dropped 5; count of bases not matched to a gene: 2. The CDR3 sequence is 13 residues long. Per the germline V gene, CDR1 is SNHLY and CDR2 is FYNNEI. The CDR3 is CASSGTGDQPQHF. Here the CDR3 DNA reads TGTGCCAGCAGTGGTACAGGGGATCAGCCCCAGCATTTT.

In its sample, this clonotype was seen a few times. The chain has TRBV5-1 and TRBJ2-5; TRBD2 agrees at 8 bases. Germline V CDR1 and CDR2: SGHRS, YFSETQ. Trimming at V came to 4 bases and at J to 5 bases, leaving 7 bases not matched to a gene. The CDR3 is 14 amino acids. The CDR3 DNA reads as TGCGCCAGCAGCGACGGGGGGGCCGGGGAGACCCAGTACTTC. Amino acids: CASSDGGAGETQYF.

This chain joins TRBV10-3 and TRBJ2-5; the match to TRBD2 covers 11 bases. Per the germline V gene, CDR1 is ENHRY and CDR2 is SYGVKD. Trimming at V came to 0 bases and at J to 3 bases, leaving 3 bases not matched to a gene. The CDR3 spans 16 residues. CDR3 coding DNA: TGTGCCATCAGTGAGTCGAATAGCGGGGGGGAAGAGACCCAGTACTTC. Translating it yields CAISESNSGGEETQYF.

In its sample, this clonotype was seen a few times. V and J are TRBV19 and TRBJ1-1; 8 bases align to TRBD1. V was pared by 6 bases and J by 6 bases, with 12 bases of the junction left unmatched. The CDR3 runs 15 residues. Germline V gene data show CDR1 as LNHDA and CDR2 as SQIVND (reference sequence). The CDR3 DNA sequence: TGTGCCAGTAGACTGAACTGGGACAGGCAGGCTGAAGCTTTCTTT. It encodes CASRLNWDRQAEAFF.

This rearrangement joins TRBV18 to TRBJ1-5; 9 nucleotides match TRBD1. The CDR3 extends over 15 amino acids. J lost 9 bases, V lost 4 bases, and 10 bases had no gene match. Germline loops: CDR1 KGHSH, CDR2 LQKENI. The CDR3 region has the DNA TGTGCCAGCTCACGGCCGGGACAGGGCGTTGGGCCCCAGCATTTT. Protein sequence: CASSRPGQGVGPQHF.

At least ten counts were recorded for this clonotype. The chain has TRBV24-1 and TRBJ2-5, with 9 bases identical to TRBD1. Trimming took 4 bases from V and 4 from J; bases not matched to a gene: 9. The CDR3 totals 16 residues. The germline CDR1 and CDR2 sequences are KGHDR and SFDVKD. CDR3 amino acids: CATSDPGQGRGETQYF. Here the CDR3 DNA reads TGTGCCACCAGTGACCCGGGACAGGGCAGGGGAGAGACCCAGTACTTC.

This clonotype came up many times. The rearrangement joins TRBV2 to TRBJ2-1; D is possibly TRBD2 (5 bases). Germline V gene lookup returns CDR1 SNHLY and CDR2 FYNNEI. This CDR3 is built from 14 residues. Trimming cost V 3 bases and J 3 bases, with 9 bases left between them. CDR3 in amino acids: CASSEEERYNEQFF. The CDR3 DNA is TGTGCCAGCAGTGAGGAGGAACGCTACAATGAGCAGTTCTTC.

This clonotype was counted many times. The chain carries TRBV27 and TRBJ2-7; TRBD1 agrees at 9 bases. The J segment lost 5 bases and the V segment lost 5 bases, leaving 13 bases of the junction unmatched. The CDR3 has 16 residues. Germline V gene lookup returns CDR1 MNHEY and CDR2 SMNVEV (reference sequence). Here the CDR3 reads CASSPGVGTGKDEQYF. The CDR3 nucleotides are TGTGCCAGCAGTCCAGGGGTCGGGACAGGGAAGGACGAGCAGTACTTC.

CDR3 protein: CASSPSWGGAGISGNTIYF. CDR3 coding DNA: TGTGCCAGCAGTCCATCCTGGGGGGGCGCGGGGATTTCTGGAAACACCATATATTTT. The chain joins TRBV12-3 or TRBV12-4 to TRBJ1-3; weak D call: TRBD1 (6 bases). V lost 5 bases, J lost 1 base, and 24 bases lay in between. The CDR3 is 19 residues long.

This clonotype was recorded at least ten times. The chain carries TRBV12-3 or TRBV12-4 and TRBJ1-2, with D perhaps matching TRBD1 (6 bases). The CDR3 consists of 14 residues. V shed 6 bases and J shed 2 bases, with 13 bases lying between them. The CDR3 coding sequence is TGTGCCAGCAGGGGCAGGGGAGCCAACTATGGCTACACCTTC. Its translation: CASRGRGANYGYTF.

A few counts support this clonotype. CDR3 region: CASPSGAEEETEAFF. The DNA of the CDR3 is TGCGCCAGCCCCAGCGGGGCCGAGGAGGAGACTGAAGCTTTCTTT. The V and J genes are TRBV10-1 and TRBJ1-1, with D possibly TRBD1 on 5 matching bases. In germline, CDR1 is WNHNN, CDR2 SYGVQD (reference sequence). This CDR3 is 15 amino acids long. V gave up 8 bases and J gave up 5 bases, with 21 bases separating them.

In this sample, this clonotype turned up a few times. The V call is TRBV7-9, the J call TRBJ2-1; TRBD2 agrees at 11 bases. Germline V CDR1 and CDR2: SEHNR, FQNEAQ (reference sequence). The length of the CDR3 is 15 residues. V lost 4 bases and J lost 4; bases outside the gene matches: 3. The CDR3 region has the DNA TGTGCCAGCAGCTCACTAGCGGGGGTTTACAATGAGCAGTTCTTC. As protein: CASSSLAGVYNEQFF.

This clonotype has a count of ten or more. The chain carries TRBV6-1 and TRBJ2-5, with 9 bases identical to TRBD1. The CDR3 has 15 residues. Germline CDR1 reads MNHNS; CDR2 reads SASEGT. With V trimmed by 4 bases and J by 4 bases, 7 bases remained unmatched. CDR3 in amino acids: CASSATGTGLETQYF. CDR3 nucleotide sequence: TGTGCCAGCAGTGCTACCGGGACAGGGCTAGAGACCCAGTACTTC.